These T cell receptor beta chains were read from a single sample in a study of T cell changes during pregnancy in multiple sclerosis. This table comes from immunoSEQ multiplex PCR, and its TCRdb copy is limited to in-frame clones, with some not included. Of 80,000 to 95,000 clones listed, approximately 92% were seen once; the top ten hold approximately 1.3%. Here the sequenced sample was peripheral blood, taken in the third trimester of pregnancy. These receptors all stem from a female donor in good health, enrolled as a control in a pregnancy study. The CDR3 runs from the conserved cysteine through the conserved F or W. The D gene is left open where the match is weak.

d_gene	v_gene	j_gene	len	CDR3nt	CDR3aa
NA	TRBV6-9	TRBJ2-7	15	TGTGCCAGCAACCCACTGCGGGACGGCTCCTACGAGCAGTACTTC	CASNPLRDGSYEQYF
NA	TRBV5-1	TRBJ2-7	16	TGCGCCAGCAGCTTTACGTTAGGGGTCCCCTCCTACGAGCAGTACTTC	CASSFTLGVPSYEQYF
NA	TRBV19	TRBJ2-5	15	TGTGCCAGTAGTAGGGGGGGCGATCCCCAAGAGACCCAGTACTTC	CASSRGGDPQETQYF
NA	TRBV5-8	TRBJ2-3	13	TGTGCCAGCAGCTTCTTGGGCCACAATACGCAGTATTTT	CASSFLGHNTQYF
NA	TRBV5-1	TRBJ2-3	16	TGCGCCAGCAGCTTGGCCGGCAGCGGCCGCGGAGATACGCAGTATTTT	CASSLAGSGRGDTQYF
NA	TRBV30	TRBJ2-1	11	TGTGCCTGGAACGGCGGGGTTGAGCAGTTCTTC	CAWNGGVEQFF
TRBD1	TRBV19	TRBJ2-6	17	TGTGCCAGTAGTCTGTGGGACAGGGGGCCTGGGGCCAACGTCCTGACTTTC	CASSLWDRGPGANVLTF
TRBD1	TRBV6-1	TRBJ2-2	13	TGTGCCAGCAATACAGGGGACACCGGGGAGCTGTTTTTT	CASNTGDTGELFF
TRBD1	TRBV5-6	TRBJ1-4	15	TGTGCCAGCAGCTTTACCGGGACAGCTAATGAAAAACTGTTTTTT	CASSFTGTANEKLFF
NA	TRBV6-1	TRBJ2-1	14	TGTGCCAGCAGGGGACCCCTCGGGGGCAATGAGCAGTTCTTC	CASRGPLGGNEQFF
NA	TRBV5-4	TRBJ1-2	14	TGTGCCAGCAGCACGAGACAGAGAAACTATGGCTACACCTTC	CASSTRQRNYGYTF
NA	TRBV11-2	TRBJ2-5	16	TGTGCCAGCAGCTCCCCCACCGGGATCCGGGGGGAGACCCAGTACTTC	CASSSPTGIRGETQYF
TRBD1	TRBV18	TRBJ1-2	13	TGTGCCAGCTCACCGACAGGGGACTATGGCTACACCTTC	CASSPTGDYGYTF